This T cell receptor (beta chain) was identified during a study of type 1 and type 2 diabetes patients. Whole-study context: From PBMCs, CD4+ and CD8+ T cells were isolated by magnetic microbeads. Whole-study findings and limits: Highly-expanded CD4+ clones were few in type 2 diabetes, median one, approximately 3.9% of reads.

Trimming took 1 base from V and 1 from J; bases not matched to a gene: 4. The CDR3 spans 15 residues. CDR1 and CDR2 from the germline V gene are GTSNPN and SVGIG (reference sequence). PCR was run on genomic DNA. The TCR beta CDR3 region was amplified using 30 forward and 13 reverse primers. TCRdb processed the multiplex PCR reads anew with MiXCR; each CDR3 protein has one entry. The sample contains 250,000 or so distinct CDR3 sequences, around 47% of which appear only once. This clonotype has a single count. Its cognate antigen is unknown. Sequenced input: peripheral blood mononuclear cells (PBMCs). The TCR was taken from a man between 18 and 35 years old with type 2 diabetes. V is TRBV30 and J is TRBJ2-5; TRBD2 matches 9 bases. The CDR3 DNA follows: TGTGCCTGGAGTGGACTAGCGGACTCCCAAGAGACCCAGTACTTC. Translated, it gives CAWSGLADSQETQYF. Filled out from reference TRBV30 and TRBJ2-5, the complete variable domain reads SQTIHQWPATLVQPVGSPLSLECTVEGTSNPNLYWYRQAAGRGLQLLFYSVGIGQISSEVPQNLSASRPQDRQFILSSKKLLLSDSGFYLCAWSGLADSQETQYFGPGTRLLVL.